Here is one T cell receptor beta chain with its context. The antigen is undetermined. Under the ViraFEST assay, PBMC were stimulated with viral peptide pools so that antigen-specific CD4+ T cells expanded. Sequencing was performed afterwards. Investigators separated out CD4+ T cells once less than 11 days of culture had passed. Each participant received a vaccine that was either BNT162b2 or mRNA-1273, given as two doses. Recipients of the vaccine had no prior SARS-CoV-2 infection and negative nucleocapsid antibodies. Cultures used 2.1 million or so PBMC per well, about 10 IU/ml IL-2 and approximately 10 ug/ml peptides. Days 3 and 7 saw half the medium replaced with IL-2 medium. Generated by immunoSEQ multiplex PCR, the TCRdb table keeps only in-frame clones and is missing some. The profile covers some 50,000 clones, with 65% to 75% appearing a single time and about 15% taken by the ten largest. This sample stems from a study of vaccination effects on CD4 cells after COVID-19. Study results and caveats: The vaccine-induced clones of healthy vaccinees included only 1 of 255 that cross-reacted with common cold coronaviruses.

Germline lookup yields CDR1 SGHVS and CDR2 FNYEAQ. Trimming pared 4 bases from V and 6 bases from J, leaving 15 bases between. The CDR3 contains 14 residues. This receptor was taken from a human donor who received a COVID-19 vaccine. The chain carries TRBV7-6 and TRBJ1-1; D call uncertain. The source material was CD4+ T cells from PBMCs cultured with HCoV-OC43 spike peptides, sampled after COVID-19 vaccination. Subset here: HCoV-OC43 spike overlapping peptide pool stimulation. The CDR3 region has the DNA TGTGCCAGCAGCTCGACGGGCGGGGAGGCTGAAGCTTTCTTT. Its translation is CASSSTGGEAEAFF.